The entry that follows covers one TCR beta chain sequence. Its antigen is undetermined. This CDR3 is 14 amino acids long. V was pared by 1 base and J by 1 base, with 5 bases between. Looked up from germline, CDR1 is SGHVS and CDR2 is FNYEAQ. These data come from a study of cytomegalovirus exposure and HLA in healthy donors. Whole-study findings and limits: There were over 150 TCR beta chains listed as cytomegalovirus-associated. Certain indistinguishable V segments, among them TRBV6-2 and TRBV6-3, were excluded.

Researchers ran the PCR with 60 Vbeta and 13 Jbeta primers. Clones were read by immunoSEQ multiplex PCR, and TCRdb kept only the in-frame ones, dropping some. The profile shows 200,000 to 250,000 clones, around 89% of them singletons. This sequence was found in a woman aged 18-29 years in good health and CMV-seronegative. V gene TRBV7-6 combines with J gene TRBJ1-3, with D unclear. The sequenced sample was PBMCs. CDR3: CASSLGLSGNTIYF. As DNA, the CDR3 is TGTGCCAGCAGCTTAGGGCTTTCTGGAAACACCATATATTTT.